This entry lists 16 T cell receptor beta chains sequenced from one sample in a study of T cell responses to AZD1222 COVID-19 vaccine. TCRdb keeps only in-frame clones here, not all; method: immunoSEQ multiplex PCR. The sample carries 70,000 to 85,000 clones, 83% recorded once. The input for sequencing was peripheral blood, taken 28 days after the second AZD1222 dose. The receptors stem from an adult who received the AZD1222 COVID-19 vaccine.

CDR3 loop: CASSLRDRGVSYEQYF. Here the CDR3 DNA reads TGTGCCAGCAGCCTCCGGGACAGGGGGGTATCCTACGAGCAGTACTTC. The chain couples TRBV7-8 to TRBJ2-7; 11 bases agree with TRBD1. V dropped 5 bases and J dropped 1; count of bases not matched to a gene: 7. CDR3 size: 16 residues. Germline V gives CDR1 SGHVS, CDR2 FQNEAQ.

This rearrangement joins TRBV2 to TRBJ1-2; 7 bases fit TRBD1. From germline, CDR1 is SNHLY and CDR2 FYNNEI. The CDR3 is 16 residues long. J lost 2 bases, V lost 3 bases, and 9 bases had no gene match. CDR3 loop: CASSDLFAQGNYGYTF. CDR3 bases: TGTGCCAGCAGTGATCTCTTTGCACAGGGGAACTATGGCTACACCTTC.

The V call is TRBV5-1, the J call TRBJ1-4; no clear D gene. The germline gives CDR1 SGHRS, CDR2 YFSETQ. V shed 2 bases and J shed 8 bases, with 10 bases lying between them. The CDR3 is 13 residues long. This CDR3 reads CASSLLNGEKLFF. Written as DNA, the CDR3 is TGCGCCAGCAGCTTACTAAATGGCGAAAAACTGTTTTTT.

V and J are TRBV30 and TRBJ1-1; possible D gene TRBD1, 6 bases. The CDR3 consists of 14 residues. V was cut by 0 bases and J by 2 bases, with 10 bases left in between. Germline loops: CDR1 GTSNPN, CDR2 SVGIG (reference sequence). CDR3 in DNA: TGTGCCTGGAGTGTAACAGGGACTAACACTGAAGCTTTCTTT. This codes for CAWSVTGTNTEAFF.

CDR3 amino acids: CASSLRPQDLQGYTF. The CDR3 DNA reads as TGTGCCAGCAGCTTACGGCCTCAGGATCTCCAAGGCTACACCTTC. The rearrangement joins TRBV13 to TRBJ1-2; no clear D gene. Trimming pared 2 bases from V and 8 bases from J, leaving 18 bases between. The CDR3 runs to 15 residues. CDR1 and CDR2 from the germline V gene are PRHDT and FYEKMQ (reference sequence).

The chain has TRBV19 and TRBJ2-2; D remains ambiguous. With 5 bases removed from V and 2 bases from J, the gap between germline ends came to 9 bases. This CDR3 is 14 amino acids long. CDR1 and CDR2 (germline): LNHDA, SQIVND (reference sequence). The CDR3 coding sequence is TGTGCCAGTAGTGAGACGGTTAACACCGGGGAGCTGTTTTTT. Protein: CASSETVNTGELFF.

The genes are TRBV7-3 and TRBJ2-1, with TRBD2 identical over 10 bases. CDR1 SGHTA and CDR2 FQGTGA come from the germline V gene. V was clipped by 2 bases and J by 9 bases; unmatched bases: 10. The CDR3 spans 16 residues. The CDR3 protein is CASSLGPQREGFEQFF. The CDR3 nucleotides read TGTGCCAGCAGCTTAGGGCCCCAGCGGGAGGGCTTTGAGCAGTTCTTC.

The table lists this clone with a few counts. This chain connects TRBV29-1 to TRBJ2-7; TRBD2 aligns across 13 bases. The CDR3 contains 15 residues. With V trimmed by 1 base and J by 3 bases, 3 bases remained unmatched. The germline V gene has CDR1 SQVTM and CDR2 ANQGSEA. CDR3 nucleotides: TGCAGCGTTGAAGGGGGACTAGCGGGAAACTACGAGCAGTACTTC. It codes for CSVEGGLAGNYEQYF.

V gene TRBV24-1 combines with J gene TRBJ2-7; D possibly uses TRBD1 or TRBD2 (5 bases each). The CDR3 consists of 14 residues. V was pared by 2 bases and J by 5 bases, with 12 bases between. CDR1 and CDR2 (germline): KGHDR, SFDVKD. The CDR3 coding sequence is TGTGCCACCAGTGATTCCCCCAGGGACCACGAGCAGTACTTC. Its protein product is CATSDSPRDHEQYF.

This sequence joins TRBV28 and TRBJ1-5; D is unclear. The CDR3 length is 15 residues. The germline V and J ends were trimmed by 5 bases and 4 bases, with 15 bases remaining between them. CDR1 is MDHEN, CDR2 SYDVKM, per germline. The CDR3 here is CASSPWDLPNQPQHF. The CDR3 coding sequence is TGTGCCAGCAGTCCTTGGGATTTGCCGAATCAGCCCCAGCATTTT. Combining the CDR3 with reference TRBV28 and TRBJ1-5 gives the whole variable domain DVKVTQSSRYLVKRTGEKVFLECVQDMDHENMFWYRQDPGLGLRLIYFSYDVKMKEKGDIPEGYSVSREKKERFSLILESASTNQTSMYLCASSPWDLPNQPQHFGDGTRLSIL.

This chain links TRBV2 with TRBJ2-3; 10 bases agree with TRBD2. CDR1 SNHLY and CDR2 FYNNEI come from the germline V gene. CDR3 length equals 15 residues. J gave up 1 base and V 5 bases, and 3 bases lay outside the gene matches. CDR3 sequence (DNA): TGTGCCAGCAGTCCCCTAGCGGGGGGCACAGATACGCAGTATTTT. Translating it yields CASSPLAGGTDTQYF.

This clone appeared a single time. The rearrangement links TRBV28 to TRBJ1-1; 7 nucleotides align to TRBD1. The CDR3 length is 16 residues. V shed 6 bases, J shed 1 base, and the junction held 11 bases outside the gene matches. Germline CDR1 reads MDHEN; CDR2 reads SYDVKM. The CDR3 nucleotides read TGTGCCAGCAGCCTACCAAGGGGGCGGAGGAACACTGAAGCTTTCTTT. The encoded protein is CASSLPRGRRNTEAFF.

This chain connects TRBV3-1 (or the pseudogene TRBV3-2) to TRBJ1-1; 7 bases agree with TRBD1. The trim removed 4 bases at V and 2 bases at J, leaving 7 bases unmatched. Germline assignment: CDR1 LGHDT and CDR2 YNNKEL (reference sequence). The CDR3 is 15 residues long. CDR3 residues: CASSPSGQINTEAFF. In DNA, the CDR3 is TGTGCCAGCAGCCCTTCGGGACAGATCAACACTGAAGCTTTCTTT.

This chain uses TRBV12-5 with TRBJ1-2; D is perhaps TRBD1 (5 bases). The CDR3 length is 18 residues. The V end lost 2 bases, the J end lost 3 bases, and 22 bases lay between the germline ends. The V gene's germline CDR1 is LGHNT and CDR2 FRNRAP. Here the CDR3 DNA reads TGTGCTAGTGGTTTGTCAACCAAGACAGCCGAGGCTGACTATGGCTACACCTTC. Its protein is CASGLSTKTAEADYGYTF.

The chain employs TRBV4-1 and TRBJ1-5; D is uncertain. Germline V gene data show CDR1 as MGHRA and CDR2 as YSYEKL. This CDR3 contains 14 residues. V lost 2 bases to trimming and J lost 2 bases, with 7 bases between them. The CDR3 region has the DNA TGCGCCAGCAGCCAACGAATTGGCAATCAGCCCCAGCATTTT. Translating gives CASSQRIGNQPQHF.

V and J are TRBV4-1 and TRBJ1-2; D uncertain. V was clipped by 0 bases and J by 8 bases, with 13 bases between them. Germline V CDR1 and CDR2: MGHRA, YSYEKL. The CDR3 sequence is 14 residues long. Written as DNA, the CDR3 is TGCGCCAGCAGCCAAGAATCTTACGGGATGGGCTACACCTTC. This sequence encodes CASSQESYGMGYTF.